The rows below give T cell receptor beta chains drawn from one sample of a study of Graves' ophthalmopathy and Graves' hyperthyroidism. MiXCR was run by TCRdb on the multiplex PCR reads, yielding one entry per CDR3 protein. Of 360,000 or so distinct CDR3 sequences listed, 15% to 20% are singletons. Sequencing was performed on peripheral blood. The origin of the receptors is a woman aged 18-29 years with Graves' ophthalmopathy. Each CDR3 is given with its conserved first and last residue. Each record gives: V gene, J gene, CDR3 length, CDR3 protein.

TRBV30	TRBJ2-7	14	CAWKYDRGGYEQYF
TRBV6-5	TRBJ2-5	17	CASRGVAAQTGRETQYF
TRBV6-1	TRBJ1-2	16	CASTEQYDADNYGYTF
TRBV19	TRBJ1-6	13	CASKGQGLVPLHF
TRBV10-3	TRBJ2-7	19	CAISESVGTGGRFPYEQYF
TRBV5-1	TRBJ2-2	15	CASSLVQSNTGELFF
TRBV14	TRBJ1-1	15	CASSLGQGRSTEAFF
TRBV12-3/TRBV12-4	TRBJ1-1	14	CASSYGPGKDEAFF
TRBV6-2/TRBV6-3	TRBJ2-7	12	CASSPSGTPQYF
TRBV29-1	TRBJ2-7	16	CSVEESTGGILYEQYF
TRBV6-5	TRBJ1-2	14	CASSSSGGDYGYTF
TRBV30	TRBJ2-7	12	CAWSDTAYEQYF
TRBV3-1	TRBJ2-7	15	CASSQDWPGNYEQYF
TRBV3-1	TRBJ2-7	12	CASSPSPYEQYF
TRBV6-2/TRBV6-3	TRBJ2-7	16	CASSSLAGLHSYEQYF
TRBV4-3	TRBJ1-2	15	CASSQGTDVNYGYTF
TRBV28	TRBJ2-7	16	CASSYDPRDRGGEQYF
TRBV11-2	TRBJ2-7	15	CASSLGWDLTYEQYF
TRBV6-2/TRBV6-3	TRBJ2-2	12	CASRSGAGELFF
TRBV7-2	TRBJ1-5	16	CASSLASGGVNQPQHF
TRBV12-3/TRBV12-4	TRBJ1-1	14	CASRQMIMNTEAFF
TRBV10-3	TRBJ1-2	11	CAVGGNDGYTF
TRBV7-6	TRBJ2-5	15	CASSLTGGLGETQYF
TRBV29-1	TRBJ2-7	15	CSVEGRDWGTREQYF
TRBV28	TRBJ1-6	15	CASIKSRQYNSPLHF
TRBV24-1	TRBJ2-7	15	CATSDPRDTTYEQYF
TRBV28	TRBJ1-1	15	CASSPRQGSNTEALF
TRBV28	TRBJ1-2	16	CASSSWQTVGPYGYTF
TRBV28	TRBJ2-6	14	CASSSLFGANVLTF
TRBV7-2	TRBJ1-3	17	CASSLARSGERGNTIYF
TRBV14	TRBJ2-7	14	CASSNRQGTYEQYF
TRBV6-2/TRBV6-3	TRBJ1-1	15	CASSYRGHMNTEAFF
TRBV20-1	TRBJ1-1	11	CSAYSGGEAFF
TRBV27	TRBJ2-7	16	CASSILLGQGINEQYF
TRBV6-1	TRBJ1-2	15	CASSEAGQRVYGYTF
TRBV11-1	TRBJ1-1	14	CASSFQQGNTEAFF
TRBV28	TRBJ1-1	13	CASSPPQRTEAFF
TRBV6-5	TRBJ1-5	15	CASSCGRGRNQPQHF
TRBV29-1	TRBJ2-7	13	CSVEWQGAPEQYF
TRBV13	TRBJ2-4	14	CASSLQGNKNIQYF
TRBV12-3/TRBV12-4	TRBJ1-1	14	CASSSRRGRTEAFF
TRBV10-3	TRBJ1-1	15	CAISEFLRGGGMAFF
TRBV12-3/TRBV12-4	TRBJ1-2	14	CASSSTGLAYGYTF
TRBV6-2/TRBV6-3	TRBJ2-7	15	CASSSLAAGTYEQYF
TRBV13	TRBJ2-5	16	CASSGAGLASQETQYF
TRBV7-2	TRBJ2-1	13	CASSRVVGNEQFF
TRBV18	TRBJ1-3	14	CASSPPVRSDTIYF
TRBV6-2/TRBV6-3	TRBJ2-5	17	CASGTPSGGRLSETQYF
TRBV28	TRBJ1-1	16	CASSLRIEVPNTEAFF
TRBV28	TRBJ2-7	17	CASSFHIGTGSSGEQYF
TRBV9	TRBJ2-5	14	CASSRSVYQETQYF
TRBV19	TRBJ1-1	14	CASRGIDRGTEAFF
TRBV7-8	TRBJ1-3	16	CASSLSKKGAGNTIYF